The source of this TCR beta chain is a study of response to subunit inactivated influenza vaccine. Germline CDR1 reads SGHVS; CDR2 reads FQNEAQ. The CDR3 sequence is 14 residues long. Deletions cut 5 bases from V and 0 bases from J, with 10 bases between. From the RT-PCR reads, TCRdb called clonotypes with MiXCR, one entry per CDR3 protein. The sample includes roughly 520,000 distinct CDR3 sequences, approximately 24% of them seen just once. This clonotype has more than one count but fewer than ten. Its cognate antigen is unknown. Findings and caveats of the study: Seasonal influenza vaccination, on each occasion, was suggested by the authors to recruit few new T cells.

The sequence was collected from a man in his fifties who received an inactivated influenza vaccine. V gene TRBV7-8 combines with J gene TRBJ1-1; D is unclear. Source: CD4+ T cells sorted from PBMCs, taken around 5 days after vaccination. The CDR3 bases are TGTGCCAGCAGCACGAGGTACATGAACACTGAAGCTTTCTTT. It codes for CASSTRYMNTEAFF.